The present T cell receptor beta chain was sequenced within a study of tumor-infiltrating lymphocytes in primary liver carcinoma (dated 2017 in TCRdb). Background on the whole study: The five patients, three men and two women aged 30 to 69 years, had hepatocellular carcinoma (four) or combined HCC and intrahepatic cholangiocarcinoma (one). A total of roughly 35 specimens from 5 patients, comprising 25 or so tumor regions, 5 adjacent noncancerous liver tissues and 5 peripheral blood samples, were covered by TCRbeta repertoire sequencing. The five patients had tumors staged T1-T3 N0M0, with maximum diameters ranging from roughly 4 to 10 cm. Reproducibility between technical replicate repertoires was high, with correlation coefficients above 0.95 and mean shared-clone rates about 0.9. Samples yielded roughly 3.5 to 7.13 million productive TCRbeta reads; read depth did not differ significantly between tissue types. To link TCRbeta repertoire diversity to the local molecular phenotype, the 20 to 25 tumor region samples were profiled with Agilent mRNA microarrays. For each liver tumor, the study sampled five regions along with adjacent normal tissue and blood, and applied TCRbeta repertoire sequencing, expression microarrays and whole-exome sequencing.

Without any cell sorting, total RNA and DNA were co-extracted from about 21-30 mg of bulk tissue using the AllPrep DNA/RNA mini kit. Surgical resection was performed in China between November 2015 and early 2016 on five or six patients with histopathologically diagnosed primary liver carcinoma. Chronic HBV infection was present in the patients, and the patients were treatment-naive at sampling. Each tumor was sampled at five spatially separated regions: the tumor centre plus the superior, inferior, left-lateral and right-lateral poles. Histology showed that every tumor sample contained more than 80% viable tumor cells. Each fresh piece of tumor and adjacent tissue was cut in two, with one half stored in RNAlater at -80 degrees C and the other half sent for histology. TCRbeta-specific cDNA was reverse-transcribed from approximately 460 ng total RNA using a constant-region primer and ProtoScript II reverse transcriptase. The TCRbeta libraries were prepared through three rounds of nested multiplex PCR following a slightly modified ARM-PCR procedure. A final 25-cycle PCR with Deep VentR polymerase added sample barcodes and Illumina adapters. Before sequencing, amplicons of 200-500 bp were gel-purified using a QIAquick gel extraction kit. An Illumina HiSeq 2500 was used to sequence the TCRbeta amplicons, generating 250-bp paired-end reads. As for how the authors treated the data: Quality trimming of reads was performed with Trimmomatic v0.33, and paired reads were merged with FLASH v1.2.11 so that full CDR3 sequences could be recovered. MiGEC v1.2.1b assigned V, D and J germline segments to the rearranged TCRbeta sequences. Clonotype statistics, along with Shannon-Wiener diversity indices, were calculated using VDJtools v1.0.0. To cut down on sampling bias, every analysis after diversity analysis relied on just the 250 most abundant clonotypes from each sample. TCRdb applied fastp at Q25 and MiXCR to the public reads, then kept only in-frame beta chains. Records with the same CDR3 protein are collapsed into one entry carrying the most frequent genes and DNA. The V and J calls and clone size come from TCRdb's table, not from the authors' own analysis. This sample lists about 130,000 distinct CDR3 sequences; 55% to 75% were detected once. The ten largest clonotypes hold about 8% of the sample.

Broad study findings and their caveats: Only five patients were included in the study, and the authors note that the findings should be validated in a larger study. Since the samples were bulk and unsorted, there was no way to compare CD4+ and CD8+ T cell repertoires. Pairs of tumor regions showed greater repertoire overlap (mean 36%) than tumor-adjacent pairs (around 17%) or tumor-blood pairs (approximately 15%), which is consistent with antigen-driven expansion. Only the TCR beta chain was sequenced, so true repertoire diversity is likely underestimated because unpaired alpha chains were not captured. Only roughly 7-24% of top clones appeared in all five regions of a tumor, which suggests that tumor-infiltrating T cells are spatially heterogeneous. A significantly larger repertoire fraction was made up by the top 250 clones in tumors than in blood (p = 0.039).

In regard to this clonotype: Its cognate antigen has yet to be identified. No base-level quality is on record; no much larger clone is a single base apart.

This TCR came from a woman aged 55-69 years with primary liver carcinoma and hepatitis B virus infection. The sample taken for sequencing was liver tumor tissue from sampling region 3. This specimen's cell subset or site label, per the study, means: tumor region T3, left-lateral pole.

The sequenced DNA: TGTGCCAGCAGCTTTTACGGGGGATCGGTCACCGGGGAGCTGTTTTTT. Its translation reads: CASSFYGGSVTGELFF. The rearranged chain carries TRBV7-9 and TRBJ2-2; a tentative D match to TRBD2 spans 6 bases. V loses 3 bases of germline sequence and J loses 4 bases, and the interval between the two ends is 15 bases. CDR1 SEHNR and CDR2 FQNEAQ are derived from the germline V gene (reference sequence). The CDR3, cysteine through phenylalanine, is 16 amino acids long. The read is trimmed to its CDR3 DNA, 48 bases read in frame from base 1.